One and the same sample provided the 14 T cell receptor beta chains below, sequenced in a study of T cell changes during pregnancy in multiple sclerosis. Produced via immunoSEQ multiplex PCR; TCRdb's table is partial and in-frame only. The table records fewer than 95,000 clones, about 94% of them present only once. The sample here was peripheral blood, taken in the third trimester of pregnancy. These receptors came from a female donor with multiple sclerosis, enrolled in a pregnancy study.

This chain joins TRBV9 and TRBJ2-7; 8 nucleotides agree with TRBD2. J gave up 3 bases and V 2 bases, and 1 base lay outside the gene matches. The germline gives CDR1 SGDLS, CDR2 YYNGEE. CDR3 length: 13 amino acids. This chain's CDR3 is CASSVTSDYEQYF. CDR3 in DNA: TGTGCCAGCAGCGTGACTAGCGACTACGAGCAGTACTTC.

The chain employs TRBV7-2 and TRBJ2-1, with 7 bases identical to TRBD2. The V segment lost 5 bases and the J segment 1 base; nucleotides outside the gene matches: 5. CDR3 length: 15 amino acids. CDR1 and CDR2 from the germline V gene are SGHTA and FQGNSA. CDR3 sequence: CASSPLAQSYNEQFF. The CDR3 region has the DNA TGTGCCAGCAGCCCACTAGCGCAGTCCTACAATGAGCAGTTCTTC.

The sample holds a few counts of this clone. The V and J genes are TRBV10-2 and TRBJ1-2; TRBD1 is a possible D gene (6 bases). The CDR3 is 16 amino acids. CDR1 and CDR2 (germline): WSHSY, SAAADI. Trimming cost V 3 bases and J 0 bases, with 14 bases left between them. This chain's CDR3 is CASSDDEGVSNYGYTF. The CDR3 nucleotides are TGCGCCAGCAGTGATGATGAGGGGGTATCTAACTATGGCTACACCTTC.

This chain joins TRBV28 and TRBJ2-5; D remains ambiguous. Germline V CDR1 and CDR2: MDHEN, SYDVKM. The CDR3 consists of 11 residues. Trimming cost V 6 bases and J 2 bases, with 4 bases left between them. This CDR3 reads CASRRQETQYF. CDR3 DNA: TGTGCCAGCAGGAGACAAGAGACCCAGTACTTC.

The CDR3 DNA follows: TGTGCCAGCAGTTTCCTAGACAATGAGCAGTTCTTC. Its translation: CASSFLDNEQFF. The chain uses TRBV27 and TRBJ2-1; no firm D call. The CDR3 is 12 residues long. Germline V CDR1 and CDR2: MNHEY, SMNVEV (reference sequence). V lost 3 bases and J lost 5, with 5 bases in between.

This CDR3 is CASSERRLAGPTGELFF. The CDR3 DNA reads as TGTGCCAGCAGTGAAAGACGACTAGCGGGTCCCACCGGGGAGCTGTTTTTT. The gene calls are TRBV6-1 and TRBJ2-2; 10 nucleotides align to TRBD2. The CDR3 is 17 residues long. V was clipped by 2 bases and J by 4 bases; unmatched bases: 7. Germline CDR1 MNHNS, CDR2 SASEGT.

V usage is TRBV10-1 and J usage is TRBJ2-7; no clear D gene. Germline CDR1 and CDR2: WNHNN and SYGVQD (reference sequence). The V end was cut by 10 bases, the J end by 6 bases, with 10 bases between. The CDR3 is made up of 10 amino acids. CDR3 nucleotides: TGCGCCACCATTACACGCGAGCAGTACTTC. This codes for CATITREQYF.

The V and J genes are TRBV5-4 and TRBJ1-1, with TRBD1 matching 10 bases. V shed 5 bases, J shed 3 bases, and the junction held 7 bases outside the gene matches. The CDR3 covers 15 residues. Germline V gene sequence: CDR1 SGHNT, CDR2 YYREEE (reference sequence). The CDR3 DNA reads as TGTGCCAGCAGGGACCGGGACAGGGGCGACACTGAAGCTTTCTTT. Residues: CASRDRDRGDTEAFF.

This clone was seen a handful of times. The CDR3 spells CASSTRTGSGYTF. DNA for the CDR3: TGTGCCAGTAGTACCCGGACAGGATCCGGCTACACCTTC. The rearrangement uses TRBV19 and TRBJ1-2, with 7 bases aligning to TRBD1. This CDR3 is built from 13 residues. Germline V gives CDR1 LNHDA, CDR2 SQIVND (reference sequence). V lost 4 bases and J lost 8; bases outside the gene matches: 7.

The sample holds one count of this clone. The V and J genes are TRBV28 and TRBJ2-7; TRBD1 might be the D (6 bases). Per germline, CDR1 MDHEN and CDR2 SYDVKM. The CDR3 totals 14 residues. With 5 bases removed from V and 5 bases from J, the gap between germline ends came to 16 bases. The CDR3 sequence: CASSPPLQGNEQYF. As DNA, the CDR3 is TGTGCCAGCAGTCCCCCACTACAGGGCAACGAGCAGTACTTC.

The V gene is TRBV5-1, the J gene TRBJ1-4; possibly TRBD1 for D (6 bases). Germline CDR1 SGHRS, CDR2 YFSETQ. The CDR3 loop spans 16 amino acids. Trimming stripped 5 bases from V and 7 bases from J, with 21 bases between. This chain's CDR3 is CASSSPGTGRSEKLFF. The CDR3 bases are TGCGCCAGCAGTAGTCCGGGAACAGGGAGAAGTGAAAAACTGTTTTTT.

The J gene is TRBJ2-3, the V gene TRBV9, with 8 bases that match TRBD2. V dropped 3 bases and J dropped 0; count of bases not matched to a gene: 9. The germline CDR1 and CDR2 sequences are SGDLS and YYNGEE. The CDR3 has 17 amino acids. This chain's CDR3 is CASSARTSGPSTDTQYF. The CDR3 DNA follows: TGTGCCAGCAGCGCCCGCACTAGCGGCCCTAGCACAGATACGCAGTATTTT. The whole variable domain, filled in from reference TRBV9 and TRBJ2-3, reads DSGVTQTPKHLITATGQRVTLRCSPRSGDLSVYWYQQSLDQGLQFLIQYYNGEERAKGNILERFSAQQFPDLHSELNLSSLELGDSALYFCASSARTSGPSTDTQYFGPGTRLTVL.

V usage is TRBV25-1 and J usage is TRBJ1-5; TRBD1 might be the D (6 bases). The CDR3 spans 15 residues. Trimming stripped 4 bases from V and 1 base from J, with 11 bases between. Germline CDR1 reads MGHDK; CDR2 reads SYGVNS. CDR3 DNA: TGTGCCAGCAGTGGAAACAGGGTGAGCAATCAGCCCCAGCATTTT. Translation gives CASSGNRVSNQPQHF.

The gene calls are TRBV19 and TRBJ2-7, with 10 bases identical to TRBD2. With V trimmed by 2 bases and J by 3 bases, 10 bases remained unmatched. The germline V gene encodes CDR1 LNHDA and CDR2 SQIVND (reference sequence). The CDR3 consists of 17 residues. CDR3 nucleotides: TGTGCCAGTAGTATACCGGCTAGCGGGAGAGGGGTCTACGAGCAGTACTTC. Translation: CASSIPASGRGVYEQYF.